This TCR beta chain was identified during a study of molecular identifiers for immune sequencing clone quantification. Study in general: In replicates, the authors split RNA from around 20,000 or 100,000 naive CD8 cells five ways and sequenced four. Findings and caveats of the study: Clones that had above 20 RNA copies took up over 99% of effector molecules but under 1% in naive cells.

TCRdb re-derived calls from the PCR reads in MiXCR, one entry per CDR3 protein. The data hold hundreds of thousands of distinct CDR3 sequences, with about 20% observed a single time. The CDR3 is 15 amino acids. Per the germline V gene, CDR1 is MNHEY and CDR2 is SMNVEV (reference sequence). V lost 1 base and J 1 base, leaving 8 bases between the germline ends. About this clonotype itself: Its antigen is unidentified.

Source material: naive CD8+ T cells from blood, with Jurkat cell RNA spiked in. This sample's subset: FACS-sorted CD8+CD4-CCR7+CD45RA+ naive T cells. The V call is TRBV27, the J call TRBJ1-3, with D possibly being TRBD1 (5 bases). The receptor's source is a human donor in good health. Some libraries in this study had Jurkat cell RNA spiked in. CDR3 region: CASSLLGVSGNTIYF. CDR3 DNA sequence: TGTGCCAGCAGTTTATTAGGGGTTTCTGGAAACACCATATATTTT.